This T cell receptor beta chain was recorded in a study of blood T cell repertoires in COVID-19. Study summary: Whether acute or convalescent, the COVID-19 samples came from the United States, Italy and Spain. PBMCs, B-cell-depleted T cells, or T cells provided the cDNA or gDNA that made up the material.

Germline V gene data show CDR1 as KGHSH and CDR2 as LQKENI. The length of the CDR3 is 15 residues. Trimming removed 3 bases from V and 4 bases from J; junction bases left unmatched: 8. Methods used by the authors: From reference gene primer amplification, estimates of nucleated cell counts were derived. Measured with immunoSEQ multiplex PCR; TCRdb has only the in-frame clones, and not every one. V and J calls and clone size are copied from that table; D and trimming were computed from the DNA. The table has approximately 320,000 clones, 85% seen once. This receptor was obtained from a human donor in a cohort sampled during active COVID-19. The rearrangement links TRBV18 to TRBJ1-2; 7 positions match TRBD1. The material sequenced was peripheral blood. The CDR3 here is CASSPSRDSTYGYTF. The CDR3 nucleotides read TGTGCCAGCTCACCCTCTCGGGACAGTACCTATGGCTACACCTTC.